A selection of T cell receptor beta chains follows, all from one sample in a study of regulatory T cells in long-lasting Graves disease. TCRdb re-called the multiplex PCR reads through MiXCR, storing one row per CDR3 protein. The sample records hundreds of thousands of distinct CDR3 sequences, 16% being singletons. These data also featured in a second study, about T cells in Graves' hyperthyroidism and ophthalmopathy.

Sequenced material: peripheral blood mononuclear cells (PBMCs), taken at new diagnosis, from a patient treated with antithyroid drugs. Receptors were obtained from a woman aged 25 to 39 with Graves disease. Both conserved end residues are part of each CDR3. A D gene is named only where the DNA matches it firmly. Clone size is stated in some rows and not others, as once, few, many or a class when expanded.

V,J,size,D,CDR3,DNA
TRBV11-2,TRBJ1-5,many,NA,CASSVTAGGNQPQHF,TGTGCCAGCAGCGTCACAGCGGGGGGCAATCAGCCCCAGCATTTT
TRBV3-1,TRBJ1-5,few,NA,CASSQTRGVQPQHF,TGTGCCAGCAGCCAAACGCGAGGGGTTCAGCCCCAGCATTTT
TRBV20-1,TRBJ2-3,many,NA,CSAYVRTDTQYF,TGCAGTGCCTACGTGCGCACAGATACGCAGTATTTT
TRBV29-1,TRBJ2-1,NA,TRBD2,CSAERESYNEQFF,TGCAGCGCCGAGCGGGAGTCCTACAATGAGCAGTTCTTC
TRBV5-1,TRBJ2-1,NA,NA,CASSLVSGGRPNNEQFF,TGCGCCAGCAGCTTGGTATCTGGGGGGAGGCCGAACAATGAGCAGTTCTTC
TRBV6-2/TRBV6-3,TRBJ2-1,NA,NA,CASSMVGRKFF,TGTGCCAGCAGTATGGTCGGGAGAAAGTTCTTC
TRBV7-9,TRBJ1-2,NA,TRBD1,CASSLADRGLFTF,TGTGCCAGCAGCTTAGCGGACAGGGGGCTGTTCACCTTC
TRBV12-3/TRBV12-4,TRBJ1-2,many,NA,CASSRISGYTF,TGTGCCAGCAGTAGGATTTCGGGCTACACCTTC
TRBV6-2/TRBV6-3,TRBJ2-7,NA,NA,CASSRDLSEQYF,TGTGCCAGCAGTCGGGACCTCTCCGAGCAGTACTTC
TRBV20-1,TRBJ2-7,NA,NA,CSARGSYSGSYEQYF,TGCAGTGCTAGAGGGAGCTATAGCGGCTCCTACGAGCAGTACTTC
TRBV12-3/TRBV12-4,TRBJ1-1,NA,NA,CASSLGFTGPEAFF,TGTGCCAGCAGTTTAGGCTTTACGGGTCCTGAAGCTTTCTTT
TRBV7-9,TRBJ1-2,NA,NA,CASSLGDSRNYGYTF,TGTGCCAGCAGCTTAGGAGACAGTCGCAACTATGGCTACACCTTC
TRBV7-3,TRBJ2-6,NA,NA,CASSPRNGGANVLTF,TGTGCCAGCAGCCCCCGAAATGGTGGGGCCAACGTCCTGACTTTC
TRBV7-8,TRBJ1-4,many,NA,CASSSDRRALKLFF,TGTGCCAGCAGCTCTGACAGGCGAGCCCTAAAACTGTTTTTT
TRBV5-1,TRBJ2-1,many,NA,CASSFRSEGSYNEQFF,TGCGCCAGCAGCTTTAGGTCCGAGGGCTCCTACAATGAGCAGTTCTTC
TRBV20-1,TRBJ1-6,many,NA,CSASTQSYNSPLHF,TGCAGTGCTAGCACGCAATCCTATAATTCACCCCTCCACTTT